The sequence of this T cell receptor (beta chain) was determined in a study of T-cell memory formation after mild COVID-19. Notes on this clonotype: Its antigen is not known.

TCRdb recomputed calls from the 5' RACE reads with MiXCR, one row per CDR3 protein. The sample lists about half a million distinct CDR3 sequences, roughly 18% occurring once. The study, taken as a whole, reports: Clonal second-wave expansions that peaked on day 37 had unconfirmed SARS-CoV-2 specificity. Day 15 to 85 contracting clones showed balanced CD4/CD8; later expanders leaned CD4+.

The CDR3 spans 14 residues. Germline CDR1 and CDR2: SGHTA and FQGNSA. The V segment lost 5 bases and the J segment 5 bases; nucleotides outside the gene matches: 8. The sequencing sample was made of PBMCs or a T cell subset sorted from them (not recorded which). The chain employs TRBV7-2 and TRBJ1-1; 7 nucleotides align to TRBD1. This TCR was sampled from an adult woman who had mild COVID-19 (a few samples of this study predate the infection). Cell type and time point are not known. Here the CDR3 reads CASSPQTGRTEAFF. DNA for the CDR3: TGTGCCAGCAGCCCCCAGACAGGGAGGACTGAAGCTTTCTTT.